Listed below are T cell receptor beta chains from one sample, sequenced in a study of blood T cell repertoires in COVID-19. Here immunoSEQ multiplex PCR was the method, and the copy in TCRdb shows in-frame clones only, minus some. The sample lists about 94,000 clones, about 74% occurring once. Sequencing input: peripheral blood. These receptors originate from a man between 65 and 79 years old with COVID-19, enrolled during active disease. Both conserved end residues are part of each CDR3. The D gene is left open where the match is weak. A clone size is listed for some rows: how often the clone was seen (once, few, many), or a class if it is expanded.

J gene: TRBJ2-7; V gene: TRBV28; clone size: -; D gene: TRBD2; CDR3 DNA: TGTGCCAGCAGTCTCTCCGGGACTAGCACCCTTTATACATCTGACGAGCAGTACTTC; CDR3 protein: CASSLSGTSTLYTSDEQYF
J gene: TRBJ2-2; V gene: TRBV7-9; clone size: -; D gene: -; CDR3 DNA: TGTGCCAGCAGCTTAACGGGGAAGGTAACCGGGGAGCTGTTTTTT; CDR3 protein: CASSLTGKVTGELFF
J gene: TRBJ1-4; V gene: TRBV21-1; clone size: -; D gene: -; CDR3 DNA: TGTGCCAGCAGCAAGTTTAACAGGGGGCTCGGAAAACTGTTTTTT; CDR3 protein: CASSKFNRGLGKLFF
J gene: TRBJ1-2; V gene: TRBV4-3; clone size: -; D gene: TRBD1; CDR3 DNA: TGCGCCAGCAGCCAGGTTGACAGGGAACCATATGGCTACACCTTC; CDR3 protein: CASSQVDREPYGYTF
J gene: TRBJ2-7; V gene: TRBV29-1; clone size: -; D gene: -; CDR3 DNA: TGCAGCGTTACCCCTATAGCGGACTCCTACGAGCAGTACTTC; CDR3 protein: CSVTPIADSYEQYF
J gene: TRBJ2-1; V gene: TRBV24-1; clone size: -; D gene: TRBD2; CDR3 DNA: TGTGCCACCAGTGATTTAGAGCGGGAAAATGAGCAGTTCTTC; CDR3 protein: CATSDLERENEQFF
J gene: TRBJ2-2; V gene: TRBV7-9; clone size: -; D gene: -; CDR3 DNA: TGTGCCAGCAGCCCACTCACAGGGAGAAACACCGGGGAGCTGTTTTTT; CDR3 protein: CASSPLTGRNTGELFF
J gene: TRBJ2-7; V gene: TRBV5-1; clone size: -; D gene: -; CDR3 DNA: TGCGCCAGCAGCTTGGACAGGAGCTCCTACGAGCAGTACTTC; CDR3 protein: CASSLDRSSYEQYF
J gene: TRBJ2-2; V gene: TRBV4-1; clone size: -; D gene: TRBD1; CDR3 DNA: TGCGCCAGCAGCCAAGATACGGGGGACAGGGCCACCGGGGAGCTGTTTTTT; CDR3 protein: CASSQDTGDRATGELFF
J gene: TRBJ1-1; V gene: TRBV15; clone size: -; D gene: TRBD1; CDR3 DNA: TGTGCCACCACCCTGAGAATTGGGACAGGGGGTGTAGAGACTGAAGCTTTCTTT; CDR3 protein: CATTLRIGTGGVETEAFF
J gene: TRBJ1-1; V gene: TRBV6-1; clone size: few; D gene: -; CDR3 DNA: TGTGCCAGCAGTGCAGCCAGGGAAGTGAACACTGAAGCTTTCTTT; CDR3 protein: CASSAAREVNTEAFF
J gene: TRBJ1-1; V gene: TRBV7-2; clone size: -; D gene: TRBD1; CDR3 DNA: TGTGCCAGCAGTCCACAGGGGGCTGCTGAAGCTTTCTTT; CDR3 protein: CASSPQGAAEAFF
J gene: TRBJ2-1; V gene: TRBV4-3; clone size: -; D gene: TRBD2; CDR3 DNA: TGCGCCAGCAGTCCCGGGACTAGCAGATACAATGAGCAGTTCTTC; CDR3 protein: CASSPGTSRYNEQFF
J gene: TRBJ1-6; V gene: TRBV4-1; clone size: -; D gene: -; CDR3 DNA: TGCGCCAGCAGCCAAGAAGGCAGGGCACGTAGTTCACCCCTCCACTTT; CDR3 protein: CASSQEGRARSSPLHF
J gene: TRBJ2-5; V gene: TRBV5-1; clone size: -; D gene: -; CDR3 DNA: TGCGCCAGCAGCCCACAGCTCCAAGAGACCCAGTACTTC; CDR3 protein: CASSPQLQETQYF
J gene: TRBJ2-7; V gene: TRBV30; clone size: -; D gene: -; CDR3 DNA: TGTGCCTGGAGTGTTACAGGCTACGAGCAGTACTTC; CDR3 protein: CAWSVTGYEQYF
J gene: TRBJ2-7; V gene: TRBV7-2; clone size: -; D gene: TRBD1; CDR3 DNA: TGTGCCAGCAGCTCCCGGGGGACAGGGGGTATCTACGAGCAGTACTTC; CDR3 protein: CASSSRGTGGIYEQYF
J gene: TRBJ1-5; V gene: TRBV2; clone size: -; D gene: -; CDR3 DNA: TGTGCCAGTACAGGTGCCGTGAGCAATCAGCCCCAGCATTTT; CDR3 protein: CASTGAVSNQPQHF
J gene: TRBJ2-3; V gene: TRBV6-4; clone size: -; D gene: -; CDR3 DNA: TGTGCCAGCAGTGAATCTCAGGTTTTT; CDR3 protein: CASSESQVF
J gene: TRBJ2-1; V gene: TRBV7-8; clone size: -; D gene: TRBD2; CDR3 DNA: TGTGCCAGCAGCGCGGGACTAGCGGGAAACAATGAGCAGTTCTTC; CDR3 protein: CASSAGLAGNNEQFF
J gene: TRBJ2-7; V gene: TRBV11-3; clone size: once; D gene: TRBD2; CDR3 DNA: TGTGCCAGCAGCTCCCGGTGGCGGGAGGGCCTTTACGAGCAGTACTTC; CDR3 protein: CASSSRWREGLYEQYF
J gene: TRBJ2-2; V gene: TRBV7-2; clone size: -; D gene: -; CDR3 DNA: TGTGCCAGCAGCTCACTAGCAAACACCGGGGAGCTGTTTTTT; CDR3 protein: CASSSLANTGELFF
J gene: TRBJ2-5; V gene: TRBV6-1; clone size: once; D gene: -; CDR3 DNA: TGTGCCAGCAGTGAATTCTCAGTAGGTCCAGGGGAGACCCAGTACTTC; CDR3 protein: CASSEFSVGPGETQYF
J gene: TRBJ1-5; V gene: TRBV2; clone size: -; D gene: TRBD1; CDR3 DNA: TGTGCCAGCAACAAACAGGGGTACGGCAATCAGCCCCAGCATTTT; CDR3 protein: CASNKQGYGNQPQHF
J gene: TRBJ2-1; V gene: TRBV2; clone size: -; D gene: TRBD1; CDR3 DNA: TGTGCCAGCACCCCAAGAAGGGGGCTGAAAGGTGAGCAGTTCTTC; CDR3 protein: CASTPRRGLKGEQFF
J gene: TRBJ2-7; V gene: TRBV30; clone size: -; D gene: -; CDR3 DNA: TGTGCCTGGAAAGTGAGTGGGCTACCCTACGAGCAGTACTTC; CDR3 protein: CAWKVSGLPYEQYF